This TCR beta chain was sequenced for a study of shared clonotypes between healthy human individuals (dated by TCRdb to the early 2020s). A note on the overall study: A couple of women and a few men aged 18 to 49 years were included in the cohort. The study deeply sequenced blood TCR repertoires of about 5 healthy adults to estimate repertoire size and the extent of clonotype sharing between individuals. Libraries were prepared and TCR repertoires were sequenced by different laboratories using diverse techniques, in order to increase sequencing depth and limit assay-specific biases. Each donor's leukapheresis produced roughly between about 0.85 and 10 billion PBMCs. Per donor, three plates each were used for CD4 naive and CD4 memory, two for CD8 naive, and one for CD8 memory.

Paper-wide results and their limitations: Pairwise subsampling indicated that sequencing depth was expected to affect the degree of clonotype sharing among donors. The small number of donors limited the genetic and exposure-history diversity represented. Estimated clonotype richness was generally larger for naive than for memory subsets. Incomplete sequencing was indicated by rarefaction of sorted-subset datasets, despite the large sequencing depth. Compared with non-shared clonotypes, the clonotypes found in all four sorted-subset donors had higher generation probabilities. Sharing across a handful of donors was observed for approximately 5% of naive CD4, 3% to 4% of naive CD8, about 2.3% of memory CD4, and about 0.38% of memory CD8 clonotypes. Sampling was restricted to blood, and TCR repertoires in tissue are likely to differ from TCR repertoires in blood.

As regards this clone: The antigen this receptor binds is unknown. Base quality data are lacking; no much larger clone is found one base away.

The donors were healthy, HIV-negative adults who had no recently reported acute infections or vaccinations. Only Caucasian adults living in Nashville, Tennessee, USA were represented among the donors. Magnetic negative selection was used to enrich CD4+ T cells, after which naive cells were positively selected on CD45RA and the negative fraction became the memory subset. Blood was collected by leukapheresis, and PBMCs were isolated by Ficoll-Histopaque density gradient centrifugation and then cryopreserved in liquid nitrogen vapor phase. Analytical flow cytometry was used to check the purity and quantity of each magnetically sorted T cell population. Genomic DNA was isolated from each sorted fraction and quantified by UV absorbance on a Nanodrop 2000c. Using the deep immunoSEQ assay, multiplex PCR amplified TCR CDR3 regions from genomic DNA. Genomic DNA extracted from each cell subset was distributed evenly over all wells of several immunoSEQ 96-well plates, and each plate served as one replicate. For sorted subsets, each replicate PCR was loaded with approximately 200 ng genomic DNA, equivalent to about 30,000 T cell genomes. Purified libraries were quantified with a Qubit 3.0 fluorometer, sized on a Bioanalyzer 2100, and re-quantified with the KAPA Library Quantification kit. Each immunoSEQ 96-well plate was sequenced on its own single-read 150-cycle Illumina NextSeq 550 flow cell. The study's own analysis went as follows. Because the immunoSEQ output included only junctional sequences and no quality scores, the filtering could not be the same as the filtering used for full-length reads. Sequences were annotated with PyIR, a Python wrapper for IgBLAST v1.9, and V/J genes and CDR3 were assigned using IMGT germline references. Reads were removed for weak V/J assignments (E-value above 1e-6), missing CDR3, stop codons, out-of-frame junctions, or ambiguous translated residues. A V3J clonotype was defined by an identical inferred V gene, J gene, and CDR3 amino acid sequence. Percentage overlap between repertoires was calculated by dividing the number of shared unique clonotypes by the size of the smaller repertoire. Three approaches were used to assess repertoire richness: RTK rarefaction, the Chao1 estimator, and Recon v2.1 estimates of unobserved clonotypes. Generation probabilities were computed with OLGA for all TCRbeta clonotypes obtained by the gDNA method from several donors. Here the immuneACCESS table is served through TCRdb, limited to in-frame sequences with V and J called. Missing clones are a known gap in these copies; in checked studies unresolved V genes cover under half, and the rest lacks a known reason. That table gives V, J and clone size, and the DNA gave D and trimming. The sample has just over 2,000,000 clones on record, 90% to 95% of them singletons. More than 0.1% of the sample is taken by the ten largest.

Reading the germline V gene gives CDR1 SGDLS and CDR2 YYNGEE. V is pared back by 4 bases and J by 3 bases, with 22 bases lying between the germline termini. From cysteine to phenylalanine, the CDR3 is 17 amino acids long. Kept here is only the CDR3 DNA, which spans 51 bases and is read in frame from base 1. The rearranged chain carries TRBV9 and TRBJ1-2, with no reliable assignment of the D segment. This receptor was identified in a young man in good health. Sequencing was performed on naive CD4+ T cells sorted from blood. Reading the label with the study, this specimen's cell subset or site is: CD45RA+ positively selected. The CDR3 corresponds to CASSPSVNRPTDYGYTF. The nucleotides are TGTGCCAGCAGCCCGTCGGTGAACAGACCAACAGACTATGGCTACACCTTC.